One and the same sample provided the 13 T cell receptor beta chains below, sequenced in a study of T cell clonality in common variable immunodeficiency. Regarding the study as a whole: Fewer deletions and N-nucleotide insertions were reportedly seen in common variable immunodeficiency TCR beta sequences.

These TCRs' antigens remain unknown. The method was immunoSEQ multiplex PCR; TCRdb's version includes in-frame clones alone and lacks a portion of them. Altogether about 20,000 clones were found in the sample, and no singletons occur. The sample was peripheral blood mononuclear cells. The receptor set was obtained from a human donor with common variable immunodeficiency.

For this clone: Sequencing ends 3 residues short of the CDR3 end; the germline J gene provides the rest. The chain combines TRBV5-1 with TRBJ2-5, with D possibly TRBD1 on 5 matching bases. V was pared by 4 bases and J by 1 base, with 11 bases between. This CDR3 is built from 14 residues. Germline assignment: CDR1 SGHRS and CDR2 YFSETQ. CDR3 protein: CASSPGRAQETQYF. CDR3 bases read: TGCGCCAGCAGCCCGGGCAGGGCCCAAGAGACC.

A few counts support this clone. The read comes to an end 3 residues before the CDR3 does, leaving the germline J gene to fill in the end. The sample holds other DNA sequences that translate to the same CDR3. The rearrangement joins TRBV7-9 to TRBJ2-5; D gene uncertain. V was pared by 1 base and J by 2 bases, with 5 bases between. Germline lookup yields CDR1 SEHNR and CDR2 FQNEAQ (reference sequence). This CDR3 has 13 amino acids. The DNA read from the CDR3 is TGTGCCAGCAGCTTAGGGCAGCAAGAGACC. Amino acids: CASSLGQQET. The complete CDR3 protein is CASSLGQQETQYF.

This clone was counted only a few times. The read is 3 residues too short to cover the CDR3 end, so that end is filled in from the germline J gene. This rearrangement joins TRBV30 to TRBJ2-5, with 11 bases identical to TRBD1. The CDR3 loop spans 15 amino acids. Germline CDR1 is GTSNPN and CDR2 is SVGIG (reference sequence). Trimming took 2 bases from V and 5 from J; bases not matched to a gene: 7. The sequenced part of the CDR3 DNA is TGTGCCTGGAGTACCGGGACAGGGGGTGGGGAGACC. This codes for CAWSTGTGGGET. From start to end, the CDR3 is CAWSTGTGGGETQYF.

This clone is classed as medium-sized. The read ends 3 residues before the CDR3 terminus; that terminus is restored from the germline J gene. The rearrangement uses TRBV28 and TRBJ2-5; no definite D call. V was shortened by 5 bases and J by 7 bases, with 11 bases between the two germline ends. Germline V gene lookup returns CDR1 MDHEN and CDR2 SYDVKM. The CDR3 totals 12 residues. The covered CDR3 bases are TGTGCCAGCAGTCAAACCCACGGGACC. Translating it yields CASSQTHGT. The complete CDR3 protein is CASSQTHGTQYF. Together with reference TRBV28 and TRBJ2-5, the CDR3 gives the full variable domain: DVKVTQSSRYLVKRTGEKVFLECVQDMDHENMFWYRQDPGLGLRLIYFSYDVKMKEKGDIPEGYSVSREKKERFSLILESASTNQTSMYLCASSQTHGTQYFGPGTRLLVL.

To note about this clone: The missing CDR3 end, 3 residues past where the read stops, is filled in from the germline J gene. The V call is TRBV19, the J call TRBJ2-7, with 12 bases fitting TRBD2. Germline V gene data show CDR1 as LNHDA and CDR2 as SQIVND (reference sequence). This CDR3 contains 15 residues. The V segment lost 8 bases and the J segment 5 bases; nucleotides outside the gene matches: 10. The CDR3 protein is CASRLAGEGANEQYF. The DNA read from the CDR3 is TGTGCCAGTCGACTAGCGGGAGAGGGAGCGAACGAG.

Details on this clone: The read terminates 3 residues before the CDR3 end, so the remaining end is supplied by the germline J gene. Within the sample, other DNA sequences also encode this same CDR3. The chain joins TRBV19 to TRBJ2-2; 8 bases map to TRBD1. V lost 6 bases and J lost 3; bases outside the gene matches: 3. This CDR3 has 14 amino acids. The V gene's germline CDR1 is LNHDA and CDR2 SQIVND (reference sequence). The sequenced CDR3 bases are TGTGCCAGTAGAAGGACAGGGTACACCGGGGAG. It specifies CASRRTGYTGE. The CDR3 as a whole reads CASRRTGYTGELFF.

Details on this clone: The read falls 3 residues short of the CDR3 end, and the missing part is taken from the germline J gene. This chain joins TRBV30 and TRBJ1-1, with D perhaps TRBD1 (5 bases). CDR1 GTSNPN and CDR2 SVGIG come from the germline V gene (reference sequence). V dropped 5 bases and J dropped 1 base, with 11 bases sitting between them. This CDR3 region has 13 residues. The sequenced part of the CDR3 DNA is TGTGCCTGGTCTGTGGGGGGGAACACTGAA. The encoded protein is CAWSVGGNTE. The CDR3 as a whole reads CAWSVGGNTEAFF.

This clone was seen a few times. The CDR3 extends 3 residues past the end of the read, so its final part is completed from the germline J gene. The chain employs TRBV19 and TRBJ2-5, with D tentatively TRBD2 (6 bases). Trimming removed 3 bases at V and 5 bases at J, with 16 bases between. Germline CDR1 LNHDA, CDR2 SQIVND (reference sequence). The CDR3 runs 15 residues. CDR3 loop: CASSIAAGRGETQYF. The DNA read from the CDR3 is TGTGCCAGTAGTATTGCAGCGGGTCGGGGGGAGACC.

Concerning this clone itself: The CDR3 end falls 3 residues outside the read, so it is completed with the germline J gene. V gene TRBV7-2 combines with J gene TRBJ1-5; D perhaps matches TRBD1 (5 bases). V shed 5 bases and J shed 0 bases, with 11 bases lying between them. The CDR3 is 15 residues long. CDR1 SGHTA and CDR2 FQGNSA come from the germline V gene. Partial CDR3 DNA: TGTGCCAGCAGCGCCGGGGGGAATAGCAATCAGCCC. Protein sequence: CASSAGGNSNQP. The entire CDR3 reads CASSAGGNSNQPQHF.

By share of the sample, this clone is medium-sized. The CDR3 extends 3 residues past the end of the read, so its final part is completed from the germline J gene. The chain recombines TRBV6-2 or TRBV6-3 with TRBJ2-3, with D possibly TRBD1 on 7 matching bases. Germline CDR1 reads MNHEY; CDR2 reads SVGEGT. V lost 5 bases, J lost 6 bases, and 15 bases lay in between. This CDR3 is 14 amino acids long. The CDR3 loop is CASSTTGEVDTQYF. CDR3 bases read: TGTGCCAGCAGTACTACAGGGGAGGTGGATACG.

The CDR3 is CASSLTPLAGAGELFF. The CDR3 bases that were read are TGTGCCAGCAGCTTAACGCCCCTAGCGGGAGCCGGGGAG. The chain combines TRBV7-3 with TRBJ2-2, with 10 bases identical to TRBD2. The sequence runs out 3 residues before the end of the CDR3; the remainder is reconstructed from the germline J gene. Germline CDR1 SGHTA, CDR2 FQGTGA. The CDR3 contains 16 residues. Trimming removed 0 bases from V and 6 bases from J; junction bases left unmatched: 4.

This clone was observed many times. Read sequence stops 3 residues before the CDR3 end, and the germline J gene provides the missing end. This chain connects TRBV20-1 to TRBJ2-7; 16 bases align to TRBD2. Germline values: CDR1 DFQATT, CDR2 SNEGSKA (reference sequence). J was trimmed by 3 bases and V by 1 base; bases with no gene match: 9. The CDR3 has 18 residues. The CDR3 bases that were read are TGCAGTGCTAGAGTTCCAGGGACTAGCGGGAGGGCCGTCTACGAG. This sequence encodes CSARVPGTSGRAVYE. The complete CDR3 protein is CSARVPGTSGRAVYEQYF.

As regards this clone: The read ends 3 residues before the CDR3 terminus; that terminus is restored from the germline J gene. V gene TRBV6-1 combines with J gene TRBJ1-5; D is ambiguous. Trimming took 2 bases from V and 5 from J, leaving 16 bases between them. CDR3 size: 16 residues. Germline CDR1 is MNHNS and CDR2 is SASEGT. CDR3 DNA, as far as it was read: TGTGCCAGCAGTGAACCCCGCAGGCCAGACGATCAGCCC. It yields the protein CASSEPRRPDDQP. The full CDR3 sequence reads CASSEPRRPDDQPQHF.